These T cell receptor beta chains were read from a single sample in a study of blood T cell repertoires in COVID-19. Produced via immunoSEQ multiplex PCR; TCRdb's table is partial and in-frame only. The sample has some 190,000 clones, about 91% seen once. The sample taken for sequencing was PBMCs or T cells enriched from blood (not recorded which). These receptors came from a woman aged 40 to 50 with acute COVID-19. Both conserved end residues are part of each CDR3. The D gene is left open where the match is weak. Clone size appears in some rows only: once, few, many, or a class for an expanded clone.

TRBJ2-7 TRBV4-2 TRBD1 - CASSHLGGTGPYEQYF TGTGCCAGCAGCCACCTTGGGGGGACAGGGCCTTACGAGCAGTACTTC
TRBJ1-5 TRBV28 - - CASSLVQANQPQHF TGTGCCAGCAGTTTGGTTCAGGCAAATCAGCCCCAGCATTTT
TRBJ2-1 TRBV5-1 TRBD1 once CASSLPTGGTYNEQFF TGCGCCAGCAGCTTGCCCACAGGGGGAACTTACAATGAGCAGTTCTTC
TRBJ2-3 TRBV2 TRBD1 few CASSTGGGTDTQYF TGTGCCAGCTCTACAGGGGGTGGCACAGATACGCAGTATTTT
TRBJ2-1 TRBV5-6 TRBD1 - CASSIQGDDNEQFF TGTGCCAGCAGTATACAGGGGGACGACAATGAGCAGTTCTTC
TRBJ2-1 TRBV5-5 TRBD2 - CASSLLAGGFYNEQFF TGTGCCAGCAGCTTGCTGGCGGGGGGCTTCTACAATGAGCAGTTCTTC
TRBJ2-5 TRBV5-5 TRBD1 - CASSWRGTGGQETQYF TGTGCCAGCAGCTGGAGAGGGACAGGGGGCCAAGAGACCCAGTACTTC
TRBJ2-3 TRBV10-3 TRBD2 - CAISEPAGGLQSTDTQYF TGTGCCATCAGTGAACCAGCGGGGGGACTACAAAGCACAGATACGCAGTATTTT
TRBJ2-2 TRBV19 - - CASSRGEGGTGELFF TGTGCCAGTAGCCGGGGAGAGGGGGGGACCGGGGAGCTGTTTTTT
TRBJ2-1 TRBV18 TRBD2 once CASSLASGGYNEQFF TGTGCCAGCTCTTTAGCTAGCGGGGGCTACAATGAGCAGTTCTTC
TRBJ2-1 TRBV5-1 TRBD1 few CASRPGQGVNNEQFF TGCGCCAGCAGGCCGGGACAGGGGGTTAACAATGAGCAGTTCTTC
TRBJ2-1 TRBV6-5 TRBD2 - CASSRAGATNEQFF TGTGCCAGCAGTAGAGCGGGGGCCACCAATGAGCAGTTCTTC
TRBJ2-5 TRBV9 TRBD1 - CASSVGGQGAETQYF TGTGCCAGCAGCGTAGGGGGACAGGGCGCAGAGACCCAGTACTTC
TRBJ2-1 TRBV5-6 TRBD2 - CASSLFRKREAHSYNEQFF TGTGCCAGCAGCTTGTTTCGGAAGCGGGAGGCCCACTCCTACAATGAGCAGTTCTTC
TRBJ2-1 TRBV9 TRBD2 - CASSVDGGGSYNEQFF TGTGCCAGCAGCGTAGATGGCGGGGGGTCCTACAATGAGCAGTTCTTC
TRBJ2-2 TRBV19 TRBD1 - CACGQGYTGELFF TGTGCCTGCGGACAGGGTTACACCGGGGAGCTGTTTTTT
TRBJ2-3 TRBV14 - once CASSRTGTAADTQYF TGTGCCAGCAGCCGCACAGGGACCGCGGCAGATACGCAGTATTTT
TRBJ1-2 TRBV19 - - CASSRRTGGTFNYGYTF TGTGCCAGTAGTCGTCGTACGGGGGGAACCTTTAACTATGGCTACACCTTC
TRBJ2-5 TRBV7-8 - - CASSPKETQYF TGTGCCAGCAGCCCCAAAGAGACCCAGTACTTC
TRBJ2-1 TRBV29-1 TRBD2 - CSVASGGAGNEQFF TGCAGCGTTGCCAGCGGGGGGGCCGGGAATGAGCAGTTCTTC
TRBJ2-1 TRBV21-1 - - CASSKGGRSYNEQFF TGTGCCAGCAGCAAAGGGGGCAGGAGTTACAATGAGCAGTTCTTC
TRBJ1-2 TRBV6-6 TRBD1 - CASSTRTGENYGYTF TGTGCCAGCAGTACGAGGACAGGGGAGAACTATGGCTACACCTTC
TRBJ1-5 TRBV19 - - CASSIVSEMAQHF TGTGCCAGTAGTATAGTTTCGGAGATGGCCCAGCATTTT
TRBJ2-1 TRBV2 TRBD2 - CASSSGTSGRNEQFF TGTGCCAGCAGTTCCGGGACTAGCGGGAGAAATGAGCAGTTCTTC
TRBJ2-5 TRBV24-1 - - CATSQPGVGETQYF TGTGCCACCAGTCAACCAGGGGTTGGGGAGACCCAGTACTTC
TRBJ1-2 TRBV5-1 TRBD1 few CASSPRTGDGKGYTF TGCGCCAGCAGCCCCCGGACAGGGGATGGTAAGGGCTACACCTTC
TRBJ1-3 TRBV3-1/TRBV3-2 - - CASSHYRDQTWNTIYF TGTGCCAGCAGCCACTACAGGGACCAAACGTGGAACACCATATATTTT
TRBJ2-5 TRBV11-3 - - CASSLGNGAGAQTQYF TGTGCCAGCAGCTTAGGGAACGGGGCAGGGGCACAGACCCAGTACTTC
TRBJ2-3 TRBV15 TRBD2 - CATSAVPSLAGEQDTQYF TGTGCCACCAGCGCGGTACCTTCCCTAGCGGGAGAACAAGATACGCAGTATTTT
TRBJ2-5 TRBV4-2 - once CASSQDSVTQYF TGTGCCAGCAGCCAAGATAGCGTGACCCAGTACTTC
TRBJ2-2 TRBV2 - - CASSLDRNTGELFF TGTGCCAGCAGCCTCGACAGAAACACCGGGGAGCTGTTTTTT
TRBJ2-3 TRBV9 - - CASSPGVTDTQYF TGTGCCAGCAGCCCGGGGGTGACAGATACGCAGTATTTT
TRBJ2-5 TRBV10-1 TRBD2 - CASSEGRAGGRETQYF TGCGCCAGCAGTGAGGGCCGCGCGGGGGGCCGAGAGACCCAGTACTTC
TRBJ2-7 TRBV4-1 - - CASSQGGGAYEQYF TGCGCCAGCAGCCAAGGAGGGGGAGCCTACGAGCAGTACTTC
TRBJ1-1 TRBV27 TRBD1 - CASSSTGGVNTEAFF TGTGCCAGCAGTTCGACAGGGGGGGTGAACACTGAAGCTTTCTTT
TRBJ2-5 TRBV27 TRBD1 once CASRGTGTGPETQYF TGTGCCAGCAGGGGGACAGGGACGGGTCCCGAGACCCAGTACTTC
TRBJ2-7 TRBV19 TRBD1 - CASSIADRGQRNEQYF TGTGCCAGTAGTATCGCCGACAGGGGGCAGAGGAACGAGCAGTACTTC
TRBJ1-1 TRBV18 - - CASSQGAGGVTEAFF TGTGCCAGCTCACAGGGAGCCGGGGGGGTTACTGAAGCTTTCTTT
TRBJ1-1 TRBV7-9 TRBD1 - CASSPSGQGVNTEAFF TGTGCCAGCAGCCCGTCCGGCCAGGGGGTGAACACTGAAGCTTTCTTT
TRBJ2-1 TRBV19 - - CASTQGPYNEQFF TGTGCCAGTACCCAGGGCCCCTACAATGAGCAGTTCTTC
TRBJ1-2 TRBV5-1 TRBD1 - CASSPGTGEIGYGYTF TGCGCCAGCAGCCCCGGGACAGGGGAGATCGGCTATGGCTACACCTTC
TRBJ2-1 TRBV2 TRBD2 - CASTELAGDSYNEQFF TGTGCCAGCACCGAACTAGCGGGGGATTCCTACAATGAGCAGTTCTTC
TRBJ2-6 TRBV14 - once CASSQGAQGPSGANVLTF TGTGCCAGCAGCCAAGGAGCCCAGGGGCCATCTGGGGCCAACGTCCTGACTTTC
TRBJ2-7 TRBV9 TRBD2 - CASSVGGSGTYEQYF TGTGCCAGCAGCGTAGGGGGTAGCGGGACCTACGAGCAGTACTTC
TRBJ1-6 TRBV19 - - CASTSERSPLHF TGTGCCAGTACCTCAGAACGTTCACCCCTCCACTTT
TRBJ2-7 TRBV5-1 - - CASSLPGYEQYF TGCGCCAGCAGCTTGCCGGGGTACGAGCAGTACTTC
TRBJ1-1 TRBV6-6 - few CASSHRENTEAFF TGTGCCAGCAGTCACCGGGAGAACACTGAAGCTTTCTTT
TRBJ1-1 TRBV19 TRBD1 - CASIGGQGAFF TGTGCCAGTATAGGGGGCCAGGGAGCTTTCTTT
TRBJ1-5 TRBV7-9 - - CASSLDGQPQHF TGTGCCAGCAGCTTAGACGGTCAGCCCCAGCATTTT
TRBJ1-1 TRBV6-1 TRBD1 - CASSEYRGGTEAFF TGTGCCAGCAGTGAGTACAGGGGAGGCACTGAAGCTTTCTTT
TRBJ2-3 TRBV30 - - CACGQEADTQYF TGTGCCTGCGGACAAGAGGCAGATACGCAGTATTTT
TRBJ2-2 TRBV27 - - CASSLSPGRSRTGELFF TGTGCCAGCAGTTTATCTCCTGGGCGTAGTCGAACCGGGGAGCTGTTTTTT
TRBJ2-7 TRBV28 - - CASSGGQTYEQYF TGTGCCAGCAGCGGGGGACAGACCTACGAGCAGTACTTC
TRBJ2-3 TRBV19 - - CASSTARGEDTQYF TGTGCCAGTAGTACGGCCCGAGGAGAGGATACGCAGTATTTT
TRBJ2-2 TRBV6-2/TRBV6-3 TRBD2 - CASSYPTSGRRVTGELFF TGTGCCAGCAGTTACCCGACTAGCGGGAGAAGGGTCACCGGGGAGCTGTTTTTT